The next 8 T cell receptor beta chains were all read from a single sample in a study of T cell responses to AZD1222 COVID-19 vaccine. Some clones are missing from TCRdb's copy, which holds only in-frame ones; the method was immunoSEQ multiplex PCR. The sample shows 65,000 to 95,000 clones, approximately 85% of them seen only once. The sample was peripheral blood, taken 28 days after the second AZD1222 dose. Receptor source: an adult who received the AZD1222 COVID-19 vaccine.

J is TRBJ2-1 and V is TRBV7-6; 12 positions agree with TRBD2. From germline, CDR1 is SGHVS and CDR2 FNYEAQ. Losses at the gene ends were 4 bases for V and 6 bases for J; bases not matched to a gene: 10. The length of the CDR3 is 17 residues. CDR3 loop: CASSSTPLAGGFNEQFF. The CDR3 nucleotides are TGTGCCAGCAGCTCAACGCCTCTAGCGGGGGGGTTCAATGAGCAGTTCTTC.

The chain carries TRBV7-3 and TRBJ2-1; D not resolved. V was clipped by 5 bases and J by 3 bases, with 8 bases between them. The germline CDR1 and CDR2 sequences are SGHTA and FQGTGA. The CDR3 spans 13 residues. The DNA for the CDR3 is TGTGCCAGCAGCCTTACCCACTACAATGAGCAGTTCTTC. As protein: CASSLTHYNEQFF.

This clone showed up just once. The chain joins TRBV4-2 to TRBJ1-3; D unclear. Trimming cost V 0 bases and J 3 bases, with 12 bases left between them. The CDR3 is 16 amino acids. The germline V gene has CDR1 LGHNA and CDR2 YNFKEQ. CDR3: CASSQEGAGYGNTIYF. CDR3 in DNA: TGTGCCAGCAGCCAAGAGGGCGCGGGTTATGGAAACACCATATATTTT.

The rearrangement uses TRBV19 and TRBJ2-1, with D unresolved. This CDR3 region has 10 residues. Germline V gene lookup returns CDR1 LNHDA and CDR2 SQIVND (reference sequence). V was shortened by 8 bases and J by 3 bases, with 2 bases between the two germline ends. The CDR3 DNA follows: TGTGCCAGTGGCTACAATGAGCAGTTCTTC. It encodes CASGYNEQFF.

CDR3 sequence (DNA): TGTGCCAGCAGCTTTGATAGCAATCAGCCCCAGCATTTT. Translating it yields CASSFDSNQPQHF. The gene calls are TRBV7-8 and TRBJ1-5; D unclear. The germline gives CDR1 SGHVS, CDR2 FQNEAQ. Trimming shortened V by 3 bases and J by 0 bases, and 3 bases separated the two germline ends. The CDR3 runs to 13 residues.

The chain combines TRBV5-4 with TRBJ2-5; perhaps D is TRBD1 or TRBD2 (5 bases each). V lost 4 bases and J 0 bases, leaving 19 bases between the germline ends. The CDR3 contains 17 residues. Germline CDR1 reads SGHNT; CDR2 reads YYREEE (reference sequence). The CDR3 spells CASSGGLTGTYQETQYF. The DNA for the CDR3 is TGTGCCAGCAGCGGGGGTTTAACGGGGACGTACCAAGAGACCCAGTACTTC.

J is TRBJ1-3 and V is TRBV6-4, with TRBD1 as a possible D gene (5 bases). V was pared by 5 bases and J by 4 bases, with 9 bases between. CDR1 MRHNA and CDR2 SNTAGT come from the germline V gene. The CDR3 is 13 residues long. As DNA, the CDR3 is TGTGCCAGCAGTCAGGGTCCCGGAAACACCATATATTTT. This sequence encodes CASSQGPGNTIYF.

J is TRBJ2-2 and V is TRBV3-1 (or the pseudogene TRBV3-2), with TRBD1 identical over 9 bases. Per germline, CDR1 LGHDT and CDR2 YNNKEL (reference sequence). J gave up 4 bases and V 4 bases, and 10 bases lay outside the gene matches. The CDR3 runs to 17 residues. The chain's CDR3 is CASSPRGGQGRTGELFF. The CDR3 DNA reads TGTGCCAGCAGCCCGCGCGGGGGACAGGGTCGCACCGGGGAGCTGTTTTTT.